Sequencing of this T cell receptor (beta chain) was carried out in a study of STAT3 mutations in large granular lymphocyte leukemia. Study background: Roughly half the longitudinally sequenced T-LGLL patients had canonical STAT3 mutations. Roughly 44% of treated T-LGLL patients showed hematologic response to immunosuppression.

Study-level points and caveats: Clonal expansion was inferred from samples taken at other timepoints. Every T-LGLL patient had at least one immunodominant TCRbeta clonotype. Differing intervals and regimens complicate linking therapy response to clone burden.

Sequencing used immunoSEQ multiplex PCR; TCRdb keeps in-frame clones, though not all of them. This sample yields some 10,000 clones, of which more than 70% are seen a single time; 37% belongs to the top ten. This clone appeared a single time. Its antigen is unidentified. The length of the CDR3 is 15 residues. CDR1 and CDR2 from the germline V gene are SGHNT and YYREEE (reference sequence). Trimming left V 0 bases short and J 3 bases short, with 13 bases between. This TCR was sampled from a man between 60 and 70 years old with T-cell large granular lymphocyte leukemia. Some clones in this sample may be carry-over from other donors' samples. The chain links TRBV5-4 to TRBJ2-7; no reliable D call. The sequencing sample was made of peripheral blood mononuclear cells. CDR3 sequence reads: CASSLGAGLDYEQYF. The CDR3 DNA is TGTGCCAGCAGCTTGGGCGCTGGCCTCGACTACGAGCAGTACTTC.